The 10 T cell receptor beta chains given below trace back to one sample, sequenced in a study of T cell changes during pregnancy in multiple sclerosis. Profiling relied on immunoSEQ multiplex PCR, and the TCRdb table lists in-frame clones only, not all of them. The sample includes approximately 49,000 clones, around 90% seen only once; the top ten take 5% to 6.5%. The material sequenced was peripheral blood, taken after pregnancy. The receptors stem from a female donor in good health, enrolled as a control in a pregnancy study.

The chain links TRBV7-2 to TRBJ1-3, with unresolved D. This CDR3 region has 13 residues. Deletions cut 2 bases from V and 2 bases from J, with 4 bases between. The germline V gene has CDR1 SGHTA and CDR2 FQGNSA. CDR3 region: CASSLQTGNTIYF. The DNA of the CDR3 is TGTGCCAGCAGCTTACAGACTGGAAACACCATATATTTT.

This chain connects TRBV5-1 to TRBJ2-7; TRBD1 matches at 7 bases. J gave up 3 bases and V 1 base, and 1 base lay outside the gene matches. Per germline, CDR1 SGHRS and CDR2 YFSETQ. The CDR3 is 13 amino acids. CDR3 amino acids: CASSLNRGYEQYF. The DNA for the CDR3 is TGCGCCAGCAGCTTGAACAGGGGCTACGAGCAGTACTTC.

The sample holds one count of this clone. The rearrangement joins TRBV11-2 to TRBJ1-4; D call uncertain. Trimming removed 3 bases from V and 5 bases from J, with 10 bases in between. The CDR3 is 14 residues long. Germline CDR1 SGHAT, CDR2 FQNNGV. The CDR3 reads CASSFGGANEKLFF. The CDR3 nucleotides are TGTGCCAGCAGCTTTGGTGGAGCGAATGAAAAACTGTTTTTT.

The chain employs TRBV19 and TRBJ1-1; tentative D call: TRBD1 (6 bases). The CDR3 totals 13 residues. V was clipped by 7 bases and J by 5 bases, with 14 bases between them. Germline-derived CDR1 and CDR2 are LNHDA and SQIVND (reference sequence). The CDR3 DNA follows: TGTGCCAGTAAGTACAGGGAGGGGACTGAAGCTTTCTTT. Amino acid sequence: CASKYREGTEAFF. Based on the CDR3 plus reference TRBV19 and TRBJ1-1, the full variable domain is DGGITQSPKYLFRKEGQNVTLSCEQNLNHDAMYWYRQDPGQGLRLIYYSQIVNDFQKGDIAEGYSVSREKKESFPLTVTSAQKNPTAFYLCASKYREGTEAFFGQGTRLTVV.

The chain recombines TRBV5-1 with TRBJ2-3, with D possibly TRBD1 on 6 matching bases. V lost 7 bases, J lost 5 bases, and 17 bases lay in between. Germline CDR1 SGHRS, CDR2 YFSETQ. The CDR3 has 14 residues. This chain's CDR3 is CASGWWGRGDTQYF. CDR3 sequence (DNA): TGCGCCAGCGGCTGGTGGGGGCGAGGAGATACGCAGTATTTT.

CDR3 DNA: TGTGCCAGCAGTCGGGACAGGCGGTATGAGCAGTTCTTC. Protein product: CASSRDRRYEQFF. The chain uses TRBV2 and TRBJ2-1, with TRBD1 matching over 8 bases. The CDR3 has 13 amino acids. Per the germline V gene, CDR1 is SNHLY and CDR2 is FYNNEI. Germline trimming cut 5 bases from V and 8 bases from J; bases unmatched to any gene: 5.

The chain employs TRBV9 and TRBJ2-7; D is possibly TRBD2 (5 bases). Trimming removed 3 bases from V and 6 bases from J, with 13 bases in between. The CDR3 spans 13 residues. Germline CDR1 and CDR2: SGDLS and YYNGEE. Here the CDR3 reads CASSGPEGSEQYF. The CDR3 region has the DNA TGTGCCAGCAGCGGTCCTGAGGGAAGCGAGCAGTACTTC. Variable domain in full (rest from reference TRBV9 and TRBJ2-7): DSGVTQTPKHLITATGQRVTLRCSPRSGDLSVYWYQQSLDQGLQFLIQYYNGEERAKGNILERFSAQQFPDLHSELNLSSLELGDSALYFCASSGPEGSEQYFGPGTRLTVT.

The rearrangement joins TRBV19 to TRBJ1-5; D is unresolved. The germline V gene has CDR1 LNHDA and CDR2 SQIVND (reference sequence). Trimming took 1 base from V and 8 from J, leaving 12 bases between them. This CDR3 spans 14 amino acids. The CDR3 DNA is TGTGCCAGTAGTATAGCGGCGGGCCTCAAGCCCCAGCATTTT. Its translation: CASSIAAGLKPQHF. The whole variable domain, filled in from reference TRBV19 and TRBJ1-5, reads DGGITQSPKYLFRKEGQNVTLSCEQNLNHDAMYWYRQDPGQGLRLIYYSQIVNDFQKGDIAEGYSVSREKKESFPLTVTSAQKNPTAFYLCASSIAAGLKPQHFGDGTRLSIL.

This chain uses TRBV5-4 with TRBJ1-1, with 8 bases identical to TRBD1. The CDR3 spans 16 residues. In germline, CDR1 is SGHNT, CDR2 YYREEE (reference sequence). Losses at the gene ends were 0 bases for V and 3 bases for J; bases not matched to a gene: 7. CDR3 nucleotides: TGTGCCAGCAGCTTGGCAGGGGGCGTGGATTACACTGAAGCTTTCTTT. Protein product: CASSLAGGVDYTEAFF.

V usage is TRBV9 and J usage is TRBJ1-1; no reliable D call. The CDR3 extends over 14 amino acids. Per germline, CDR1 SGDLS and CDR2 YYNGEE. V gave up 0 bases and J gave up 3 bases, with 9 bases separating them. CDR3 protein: CASSVAGSDTEAFF. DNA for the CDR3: TGTGCCAGCAGCGTAGCAGGTTCGGACACTGAAGCTTTCTTT.